The subject of this entry is one TCR beta chain. Its antigen is currently unknown. Method: immunoSEQ multiplex PCR; TCRdb's copy keeps in-frame clones and lacks some. Of about 140,000 clones listed, around 90% are singletons. This sample is part of a study of T cell responses to AZD1222 COVID-19 vaccine. Study-level findings and limits: Increases in Spike-specific TCR breadth and depth were seen after two AZD1222 doses. A mostly white British donor set with more females was recruited, and clonal diversity was possibly underestimated. As reported, nearly half of all spike-specific TCRs target variant regions that are unmutated. Among AZD1222 vaccinees, only 5 to 7 were seropositive at baseline.

Germline loops: CDR1 MRHNA, CDR2 SNTAGT. This CDR3 has 13 residues. Deletions cut 4 bases from V and 4 bases from J, with 10 bases between. The specimen comprised peripheral blood, sampled 28 days after the second AZD1222 dose. The chain couples TRBV6-4 to TRBJ1-1; D perhaps matches TRBD1 (5 bases). This clonotype was sampled from an adult who received the AZD1222 COVID-19 vaccine. The CDR3 region is CASSAAGGTEAFF. The CDR3 nucleotides read TGTGCCAGCAGTGCAGCGGGGGGCACTGAAGCTTTCTTT.